A single sample is the source of the 8 T cell receptor beta chains below, sequenced in a study of identical twins. Each CDR3 protein gets one entry after TCRdb re-called the 5' RACE reads with MiXCR. The table lists 690,000 or so distinct CDR3 sequences, about 9.4% of them singletons. The data were also submitted as part of a second study, on yellow fever vaccine responses in identical twins.

The specimen was PBMCs. The receptors were gathered from a woman aged 18-35 years in good health.

J is TRBJ2-3 and V is TRBV27; 8 positions agree with TRBD2. Trimming removed 4 bases from V and 6 bases from J; junction bases left unmatched: 3. This CDR3 is 13 amino acids long. Germline V gene data show CDR1 as MNHEY and CDR2 as SMNVEV (reference sequence). CDR3 nucleotide sequence: TGTGCCAGCAGTTGGTCGGGGGGGGATACGCAGTATTTT. Translation: CASSWSGGDTQYF.

This clonotype has more than one count but fewer than ten. The rearrangement uses TRBV4-1 and TRBJ2-1, with TRBD2 matching 8 bases. The CDR3 loop spans 15 amino acids. Trimming removed 1 base from V and 10 bases from J; junction bases left unmatched: 9. Germline V gene data show CDR1 as MGHRA and CDR2 as YSYEKL. The CDR3 sequence: CASSQAGTRAYEQFF. Written as DNA, the CDR3 is TGCGCCAGCAGCCAAGCCGGGACTAGGGCCTACGAGCAGTTCTTC.

This clonotype has ten or more counts. The genes are TRBV20-1 and TRBJ1-5, with D tentatively TRBD1 (6 bases). Germline CDR1 reads DFQATT; CDR2 reads SNEGSKA (reference sequence). The V end lost 3 bases, the J end lost 6 bases, and 18 bases lay between the germline ends. The CDR3 extends over 15 amino acids. The CDR3 DNA sequence: TGCAGTGCTAGTGAACAGGGACACGAGGTTCAGCCCCAGCATTTT. Amino acid sequence: CSASEQGHEVQPQHF.

In its sample, this clonotype was seen a few times. This chain connects TRBV6-5 to TRBJ2-3; D remains unclear. The CDR3 consists of 16 residues. CDR1 MNHEY and CDR2 SVGAGI come from the germline V gene. The V gene lost 0 bases and the J gene lost 0 bases, with 10 bases spanning the gap. The chain's CDR3 is CASSYSLIGSTDTQYF. The CDR3 nucleotides read TGTGCCAGCAGTTACTCTTTGATCGGGAGCACAGATACGCAGTATTTT.

The chain combines TRBV6-4 with TRBJ2-1; D perhaps matches TRBD2 (5 bases). This CDR3 region has 15 residues. The germline gives CDR1 MRHNA, CDR2 SNTAGT. V was shortened by 2 bases and J by 8 bases, with 16 bases between the two germline ends. The DNA for the CDR3 is TGTGCCAGCAGTGACGTTAGGACGCGGGTCGATGAGCAGTTCTTC. This gives the protein CASSDVRTRVDEQFF.

The V gene is TRBV9, the J gene TRBJ2-2; TRBD2 agrees at 11 bases. This CDR3 has 17 residues. Germline assignment: CDR1 SGDLS and CDR2 YYNGEE. V shed 4 bases and J 5 bases; nucleotides not matched to a gene: 10. CDR3 sequence: CASSPTSGSFVTGELFF. CDR3 coding DNA: TGTGCCAGCAGCCCTACTAGCGGGAGCTTTGTTACCGGGGAGCTGTTTTTT.

The rearrangement uses TRBV30 and TRBJ2-2, with D perhaps matching TRBD1 (5 bases). This CDR3 contains 13 residues. V was pared by 2 bases and J by 5 bases, with 9 bases between. Germline CDR1 GTSNPN, CDR2 SVGIG (reference sequence). CDR3 residues: CAWSSTETGELFF. The CDR3, as DNA: TGTGCCTGGAGTTCGACAGAAACCGGGGAGCTGTTTTTT.

This clonotype was counted ten times or more. The chain is built from TRBV7-9 and TRBJ2-2, with 7 positions matching TRBD1. This CDR3 has 16 amino acids. CDR1 is SEHNR, CDR2 FQNEAQ, per germline (reference sequence). J was trimmed by 3 bases and V by 3 bases; bases with no gene match: 7. CDR3 coding DNA: TGTGCCAGCAGCTTCGCGACAGGGAGTGACACCGGGGAGCTGTTTTTT. Translating it yields CASSFATGSDTGELFF.